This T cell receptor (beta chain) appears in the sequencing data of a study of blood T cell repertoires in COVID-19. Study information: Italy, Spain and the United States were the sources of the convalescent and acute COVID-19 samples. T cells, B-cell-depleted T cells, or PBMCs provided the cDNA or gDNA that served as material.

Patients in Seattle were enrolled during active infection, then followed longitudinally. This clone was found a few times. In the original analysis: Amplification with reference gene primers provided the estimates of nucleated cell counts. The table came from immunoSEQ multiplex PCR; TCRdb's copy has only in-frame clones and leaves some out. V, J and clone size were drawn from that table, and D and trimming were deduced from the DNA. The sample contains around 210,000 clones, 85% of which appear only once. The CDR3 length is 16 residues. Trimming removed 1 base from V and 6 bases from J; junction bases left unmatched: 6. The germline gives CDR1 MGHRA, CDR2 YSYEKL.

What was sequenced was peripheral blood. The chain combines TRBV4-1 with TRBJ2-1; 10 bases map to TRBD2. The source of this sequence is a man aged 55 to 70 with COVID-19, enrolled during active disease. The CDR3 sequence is CASSQVQAGGGNEQFF. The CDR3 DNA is TGCGCCAGCAGCCAAGTCCAAGCGGGAGGGGGCAATGAGCAGTTCTTC.